This record concerns one T cell receptor beta chain sequence. Original analysis: How many nucleated cells were present was estimated from reference gene primer amplification. Here immunoSEQ multiplex PCR was the method, and the copy in TCRdb shows in-frame clones only, minus some. That table is the source of V, J and clone size, and D and trimming were worked out from the DNA. The sample carries about 160,000 clones, 89% recorded once. The data were obtained in a study of blood T cell repertoires in COVID-19. Study-wide context: Sites in the United States, Italy and Spain provided acute and convalescent COVID-19 samples. Sources were T cells, B-cell-depleted T cells, or PBMCs; the material itself was cDNA or gDNA.

Germline CDR1 is LNHDA and CDR2 is SQIVND (reference sequence). V lost 5 bases and J 6 bases, leaving 13 bases between the germline ends. CDR3 length equals 13 residues. The origin of this receptor is a man aged 60-69 years with acute or convalescent COVID-19. Sequencing was performed on peripheral blood. V gene TRBV19 combines with J gene TRBJ2-5; no firm D call. CDR3 amino acids: CASSGRRLQTQYF. The CDR3 region has the DNA TGTGCCAGTAGTGGTCGCAGGTTACAGACCCAGTACTTC.